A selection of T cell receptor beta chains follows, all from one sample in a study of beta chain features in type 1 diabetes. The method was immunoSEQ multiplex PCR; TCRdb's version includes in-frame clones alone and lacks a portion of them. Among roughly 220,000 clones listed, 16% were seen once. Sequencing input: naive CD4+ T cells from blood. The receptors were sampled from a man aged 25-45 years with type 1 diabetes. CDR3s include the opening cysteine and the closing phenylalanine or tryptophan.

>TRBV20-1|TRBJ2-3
CSAMTDTQYF
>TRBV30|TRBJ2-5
CAWSPSSGRLQTQYF
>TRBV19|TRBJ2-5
CASSIRQAETQYF
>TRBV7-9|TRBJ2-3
CASSLGSGTDTQYF
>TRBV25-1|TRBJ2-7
CASTPGFKQYF
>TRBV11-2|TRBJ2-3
CASSLDRSDTQYF
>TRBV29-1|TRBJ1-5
CSVATNSNQPQHF
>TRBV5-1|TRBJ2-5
CASSIRPHRREETQYF
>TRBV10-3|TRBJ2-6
CAISDSTGGSGANVLTF
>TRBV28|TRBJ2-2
CASRFSGGGTGELFF
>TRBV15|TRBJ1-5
CATSRGGGSVSQPQHF
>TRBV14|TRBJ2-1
CASSQVYRLVGANEQFF
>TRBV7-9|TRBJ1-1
CASSAMGTEAFF
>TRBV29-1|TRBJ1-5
CSVLDSGDQPQHF
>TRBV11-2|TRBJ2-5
CASSLDREETQYF
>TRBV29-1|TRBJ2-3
CSVVKGLAATDTQYF
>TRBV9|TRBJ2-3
CASSVGDVVADTQYF
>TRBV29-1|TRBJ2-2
CSVRLAGTGELFF
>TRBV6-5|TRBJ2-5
CASTNRQETQYF
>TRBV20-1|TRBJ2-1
CSAPWYNEQFF
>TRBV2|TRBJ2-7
CASRGTTYEQYF
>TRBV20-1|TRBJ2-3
CSGRNGDTQYF
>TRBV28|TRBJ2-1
CASSVDRYNEQFF
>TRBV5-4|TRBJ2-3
CASSLGSGGSMTDTQYF
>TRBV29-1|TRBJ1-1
CSVERENTEAFF
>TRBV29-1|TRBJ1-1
CSVTLNTEAFF
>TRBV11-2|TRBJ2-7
CASSLQYEQYF
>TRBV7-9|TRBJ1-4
CASPKGGTGSEKLFF
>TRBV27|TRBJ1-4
CASRDRGRLDEKLFF
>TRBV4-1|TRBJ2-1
CASSQDLAASSYNEQFF
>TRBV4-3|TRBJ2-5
CASSRWTGGLQETQYF
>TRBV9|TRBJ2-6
CASSVLGTGANVLTF
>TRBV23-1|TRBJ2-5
CASSQLRGGRLETQYF
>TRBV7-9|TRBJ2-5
CASSSFRDEEETQYF
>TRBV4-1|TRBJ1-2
CASSQEGYGYTF
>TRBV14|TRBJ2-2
CASSQDLGRELFF
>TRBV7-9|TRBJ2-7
CASSWTELAGGPGEQYF
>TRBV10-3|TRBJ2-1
CAINSGLADNEQFF
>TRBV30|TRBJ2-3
CAWTAKIGTGRDTQYF
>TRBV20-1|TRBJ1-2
CSAGDLSYTF
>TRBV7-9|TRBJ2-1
CASSSPGQGAYEQFF
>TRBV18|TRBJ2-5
CASSRAGEETQYF
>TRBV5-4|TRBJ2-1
CASSMTQAYNEQFF
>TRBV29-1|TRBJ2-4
CSSQTENIQYF
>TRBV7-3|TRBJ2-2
CASSLMGSGLASTGELFF
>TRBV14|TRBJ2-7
CASSQISSRLETYEQYF
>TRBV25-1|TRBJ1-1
CASSLAGRLQAFF
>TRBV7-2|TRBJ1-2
CASSFMSGQGNYGYTF
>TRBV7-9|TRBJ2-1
CASSLYEQFF
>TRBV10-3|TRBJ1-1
CAISPTSDRGRTEAFF
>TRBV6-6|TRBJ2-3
CASSWGQARGDTQYF
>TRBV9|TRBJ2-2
CASSVGSSGVTGELFF
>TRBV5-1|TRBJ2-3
CASSSGGTDTQYF
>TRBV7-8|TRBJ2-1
CASSSLTGEQEFF
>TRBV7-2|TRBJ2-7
CASTLSGTSGYEQYF